What follows are 30 T cell receptor beta chains derived from one specimen sequenced in a study of cytomegalovirus exposure and HLA in healthy donors. PCR used 60 Vbeta primers and 13 Jbeta primers. Produced via immunoSEQ multiplex PCR; TCRdb's table is partial and in-frame only. Of some 90,000 clones in the sample, roughly 77% were seen once. Sequences were obtained from PBMCs. These receptors were collected from a man between 40 and 49 years old in good health and CMV-seronegative.

The rearrangement uses TRBV7-9 and TRBJ2-5, with D perhaps matching TRBD2 (5 bases). The CDR3 consists of 16 residues. The germline CDR1 and CDR2 sequences are SEHNR and FQNEAQ (reference sequence). Trimming took off 6 bases at V and 5 bases at J, with 22 bases between the two ends. The CDR3 reads CASRFGLLDLGETQYF. The CDR3, as DNA: TGTGCCAGCAGGTTCGGGCTATTGGACTTGGGGGAGACCCAGTACTTC.

The chain carries TRBV28 and TRBJ2-1; TRBD1 might be the D (6 bases). V lost 2 bases to trimming and J lost 1 base, with 18 bases between them. CDR3 length: 18 amino acids. In germline, CDR1 is MDHEN, CDR2 SYDVKM. DNA for the CDR3: TGTGCCAGCAGTTTACCCCGACAGGTTCCTTCATCCTACAATGAGCAGTTCTTC. It specifies CASSLPRQVPSSYNEQFF.

The genes are TRBV4-1 and TRBJ2-7, with TRBD1 matching 9 bases. This CDR3 contains 18 residues. Germline V gives CDR1 MGHRA, CDR2 YSYEKL. Trimming removed 1 base from V and 5 bases from J; junction bases left unmatched: 15. CDR3 loop: CASSQVFWDRVSPNEQYF. Written as DNA, the CDR3 is TGCGCCAGCAGCCAAGTTTTTTGGGACAGGGTGTCCCCCAACGAGCAGTACTTC.

This sequence joins TRBV27 and TRBJ1-4; D remains unclear. CDR3 size: 14 residues. The germline V gene encodes CDR1 MNHEY and CDR2 SMNVEV (reference sequence). V dropped 3 bases and J dropped 4 bases, with 9 bases sitting between them. Here the CDR3 reads CASSLSQFNEKLFF. CDR3 coding DNA: TGTGCCAGCAGTTTGTCGCAGTTTAATGAAAAACTGTTTTTT. Full variable domain (outside the CDR3, taken from reference TRBV27 and TRBJ1-4): EAQVTQNPRYLITVTGKKLTVTCSQNMNHEYMSWYRQDPGLGLRQIYYSMNVEVTDKGDVPEGYKVSRKEKRNFPLILESPSPNQTSLYFCASSLSQFNEKLFFGSGTQLSVL.

The chain links TRBV6-1 to TRBJ2-7, with 8 positions matching TRBD1. Germline V CDR1 and CDR2: MNHNS, SASEGT. The V gene end was trimmed by 4 bases and the J gene end by 7 bases; junction bases not matched to a gene: 9. The CDR3 sequence is 14 residues long. For the CDR3, the DNA is TGTGCCAGCAGTGTATCGCAGGGGGCGATGGAGCAGTACTTC. This translates into CASSVSQGAMEQYF.

The rearrangement joins TRBV19 to TRBJ1-5, with a tentative D call TRBD1 (5 bases). The CDR3 covers 16 residues. Germline loops: CDR1 LNHDA, CDR2 SQIVND (reference sequence). Trimming cost V 4 bases and J 6 bases, with 19 bases left between them. CDR3 DNA sequence: TGTGCCAGTAGTAAGGCGGGACGGAGGGACGGTCAGCCCCAGCATTTT. Its translation: CASSKAGRRDGQPQHF.

This clone was detected once. The CDR3 sequence is CASSESLRRTEAFF. CDR3 nucleotide sequence: TGCGCCAGCAGTGAGTCTTTGAGGAGGACTGAAGCTTTCTTT. The chain employs TRBV10-2 and TRBJ1-1; D is unclear. Trimming pared 0 bases from V and 5 bases from J, leaving 10 bases between. The CDR3 is 14 amino acids. In germline, CDR1 is WSHSY, CDR2 SAAADI.

The CDR3 DNA reads TGTGCCAGCCACACAACAGGGGGGCATAGGTCACCCCTCCACTTT. This sequence encodes CASHTTGGHRSPLHF. This chain connects TRBV28 to TRBJ1-6; 8 bases map to TRBD1. The V and J ends lost 8 bases and 10 bases, in that order; junction bases with no gene match: 13. The CDR3 totals 15 residues. Germline V gene lookup returns CDR1 MDHEN and CDR2 SYDVKM.

This clone was counted a few times. The chain uses TRBV2 and TRBJ1-2, with D tentatively TRBD1 (5 bases). The CDR3 loop spans 15 amino acids. Trimming removed 6 bases at V and 0 bases at J, with 14 bases between. Per germline, CDR1 SNHLY and CDR2 FYNNEI. This chain's CDR3 is CASRGGSLSNYGYTF. In DNA form, the CDR3 reads TGTGCCAGCAGGGGGGGGAGCCTTTCTAACTATGGCTACACCTTC. The whole variable domain, filled in from reference TRBV2 and TRBJ1-2, reads EPEVTQTPSHQVTQMGQEVILRCVPISNHLYFYWYRQILGQKVEFLVSFYNNEISEKSEIFDDQFSVERPDGSNFTLKIRSTKLEDSAMYFCASRGGSLSNYGYTFGSGTRLTVV.

The chain uses TRBV7-2 and TRBJ1-2; D not certain. V was cut by 4 bases and J by 4 bases, with 16 bases left in between. The germline CDR1 and CDR2 sequences are SGHTA and FQGNSA. The CDR3 loop spans 15 amino acids. The CDR3 coding sequence is TGTGCCAGCAGCTACACGGATCAGGAAGGCTATGGCTACACCTTC. Translated: CASSYTDQEGYGYTF. The whole variable domain, remainder taken from reference TRBV7-2 and TRBJ1-2, is GAGVSQSPSNKVTEKGKDVELRCDPISGHTALYWYRQSLGQGLEFLIYFQGNSAPDKSGLPSDRFSAERTGGSVSTLTIQRTQQEDSAVYLCASSYTDQEGYGYTFGSGTRLTVV.

The chain joins TRBV5-4 to TRBJ1-6; tentatively, D is TRBD1 (5 bases). The CDR3 runs to 15 residues. V was trimmed by 0 bases and J by 6 bases, leaving 10 bases between them. CDR1 and CDR2 (germline): SGHNT, YYREEE (reference sequence). CDR3 nucleotide sequence: TGTGCCAGCAGCTTGGACAGGCAGACTAATTCACCCCTCCACTTT. Amino acids: CASSLDRQTNSPLHF.

The V and J genes are TRBV4-2 and TRBJ1-2; TRBD1 matches at 8 bases. The CDR3 has 19 amino acids. Losses at the gene ends were 4 bases for V and 5 bases for J; bases not matched to a gene: 21. Germline CDR1 LGHNA, CDR2 YNFKEQ. CDR3: CASSLNLGLPGQAGYGYTF. In DNA form, the CDR3 reads TGTGCCAGCAGCCTAAATTTAGGACTACCGGGACAGGCGGGATATGGCTACACCTTC.

The chain links TRBV9 to TRBJ2-3, with 8 bases matching TRBD2. The CDR3 totals 17 residues. With 1 base clipped from V and 0 bases from J, the junction kept 7 bases outside the gene matches. Looked up from germline, CDR1 is SGDLS and CDR2 is YYNGEE. CDR3: CASSVPREGGSTDTQYF. The CDR3 DNA reads as TGTGCCAGCAGCGTACCCCGGGAGGGGGGCAGCACAGATACGCAGTATTTT.

The V call is TRBV9, the J call TRBJ1-1; D call uncertain. From germline, CDR1 is SGDLS and CDR2 YYNGEE. The CDR3 covers 11 residues. The V end lost 0 bases, the J end lost 8 bases, and 5 bases lay between the germline ends. The CDR3 protein is CASSVVQEAFF. The CDR3 bases are TGTGCCAGCAGCGTAGTTCAAGAAGCTTTCTTT.

In its sample, this clone was seen once. The gene calls are TRBV2 and TRBJ2-7, with 8 bases matching TRBD2. The CDR3 is 11 residues long. The junction had 6 bases not matched to a gene; V was cut back by 11 bases and J by 6 bases. Germline CDR1 SNHLY, CDR2 FYNNEI. The CDR3 coding sequence is TGTGCCTCGTCTCGGGAGGGCGAGCAGTACTTC. It yields the protein CASSREGEQYF.

This chain uses TRBV4-1 with TRBJ2-3, with 9 nucleotides matching TRBD1. The CDR3 length is 15 residues. Germline values: CDR1 MGHRA, CDR2 YSYEKL. J lost 1 base, V lost 4 bases, and 3 bases had no gene match. This CDR3 reads CASSLGQGRTDTQYF. In DNA, the CDR3 is TGCGCCAGCAGCCTTGGACAGGGGCGCACAGATACGCAGTATTTT.

This clone has a single count. This CDR3 reads CSVQGQALSYEQYF. The DNA of the CDR3 is TGCAGCGTTCAGGGACAGGCCCTCTCCTACGAGCAGTACTTC. The rearrangement uses TRBV29-1 and TRBJ2-7, with 8 bases that match TRBD1. Trimming at V came to 5 bases and at J to 0 bases, leaving 6 bases not matched to a gene. Germline lookup yields CDR1 SQVTM and CDR2 ANQGSEA. There are 14 residues in the CDR3.

The rearrangement uses TRBV5-6 and TRBJ2-2, with D maybe TRBD1 (6 bases). The ends were cut back, 4 bases at V and 4 bases at J, with 11 bases in the middle. The CDR3 runs 14 residues. The germline V gene has CDR1 SGHDT and CDR2 YYEEEE. The CDR3 DNA reads TGTGCCAGCAGCGCCACAGGGACCACCGGGGAGCTGTTTTTT. Translating it yields CASSATGTTGELFF. Based on the CDR3 plus reference TRBV5-6 and TRBJ2-2, the full variable domain is DAGVTQSPTHLIKTRGQQVTLRCSPKSGHDTVSWYQQALGQGPQFIFQYYEEEERQRGNFPDRFSGHQFPNYSSELNVNALLLGDSALYLCASSATGTTGELFFGEGSRLTVL.

The chain joins TRBV7-2 to TRBJ2-1; TRBD1 agrees at 10 bases. Germline V gene data show CDR1 as SGHTA and CDR2 as FQGNSA. The trim removed 5 bases at V and 2 bases at J, leaving 3 bases unmatched. The CDR3 has 15 amino acids. The CDR3 spells CASSRGQGPYNEQFF. DNA of the CDR3: TGTGCCAGCAGCAGGGGACAGGGGCCCTACAATGAGCAGTTCTTC.

The rearrangement joins TRBV5-1 to TRBJ2-2; 7 bases map to TRBD2. CDR3 length: 13 amino acids. Per germline, CDR1 SGHRS and CDR2 YFSETQ. V trimming: 6 bases; J trimming: 7 bases; junction bases outside the gene matches: 6. CDR3 in DNA: TGCGCCAGCATCGAGCGGGGTGGCGGGGAGCTGTTTTTT. The encoded protein is CASIERGGGELFF. Using reference TRBV5-1 and TRBJ2-2 for the parts outside the CDR3, the full variable domain is KAGVTQTPRYLIKTRGQQVTLSCSPISGHRSVSWYQQTPGQGLQFLFEYFSETQRNKGNFPGRFSGRQFSNSRSEMNVSTLELGDSALYLCASIERGGGELFFGEGSRLTVL.

The rearrangement joins TRBV5-1 to TRBJ1-6, with 10 nucleotides matching TRBD1. V gave up 0 bases and J gave up 5 bases; unmatched junction bases: 5. The CDR3 contains 17 residues. CDR1 is SGHRS and CDR2 is YFSETQ in the germline V gene. CDR3 nucleotides: TGCGCCAGCAGCTTGGGGGACAGGGGATGGAATAATTCACCCCTCCACTTT. Encoded protein: CASSLGDRGWNNSPLHF.

This clone showed up just once. V is TRBV27 and J is TRBJ2-3; 12 bases fit TRBD2. This CDR3 comprises 14 residues. V was pared by 7 bases and J by 5 bases, with 4 bases of the junction left unmatched. Germline assignment: CDR1 MNHEY and CDR2 SMNVEV (reference sequence). The CDR3 nucleotides read TGTGCCAGCACCCCGGGACTAGCGGGAGATACGCAGTATTTT. Protein: CASTPGLAGDTQYF.

This clone has just one count. V is TRBV7-9 and J is TRBJ1-1; TRBD1 agrees at 10 bases. Trimming cost V 5 bases and J 5 bases; bases outside gene matches: 5. The CDR3 is 14 amino acids. Per germline, CDR1 SEHNR and CDR2 FQNEAQ (reference sequence). Here the CDR3 DNA reads TGTGCCAGCAGCGCGACAGGGGGCTTGACTGAAGCTTTCTTT. Its protein product is CASSATGGLTEAFF. Complete variable domain (other parts from reference TRBV7-9 and TRBJ1-1): DTGVSQNPRHKITKRGQNVTFRCDPISEHNRLYWYRQTLGQGPEFLTYFQNEAQLEKSRLLSDRFSAERPKGSFSTLEIQRTEQGDSAMYLCASSATGGLTEAFFGQGTRLTVV.

This clone was picked up a small number of times. The gene calls are TRBV6-5 and TRBJ1-6, with 9 bases lining up with TRBD1. The CDR3 totals 15 residues. Unmatched junction bases numbered 5, after V lost 4 bases and J lost 7 bases. The V gene's germline CDR1 is MNHEY and CDR2 SVGAGI. The CDR3 loop is CASSWTGTGNSPLHF. The CDR3 coding sequence is TGTGCCAGCAGTTGGACCGGGACAGGGAATTCACCCCTCCACTTT.

J is TRBJ2-5 and V is TRBV7-3; D remains unclear. CDR3 size: 14 residues. Germline lookup yields CDR1 SGHTA and CDR2 FQGTGA. Trimming cost V 2 bases and J 2 bases, with 9 bases left between them. The CDR3 sequence is CASSLGPGQETQYF. CDR3 DNA sequence: TGTGCCAGCAGCTTAGGTCCCGGTCAAGAGACCCAGTACTTC.

J is TRBJ2-4 and V is TRBV15; no clear D. V shed 0 bases and J shed 0 bases, with 6 bases lying between them. This CDR3 region has 15 residues. The germline CDR1 and CDR2 sequences are LNHNV and YYDKDF (reference sequence). DNA of the CDR3: TGTGCCACCAGCAGAGATCCCATAGCCAAAAACATTCAGTACTTC. As protein: CATSRDPIAKNIQYF.

This sequence joins TRBV18 and TRBJ1-3; D uncertain. V was clipped by 4 bases and J by 2 bases, with 12 bases between them. There are 15 residues in the CDR3. The germline gives CDR1 KGHSH, CDR2 LQKENI. In DNA, the CDR3 is TGTGCCAGCTCACTGCGGGTGCGCCCTGGAAACACCATATATTTT. Translated, it gives CASSLRVRPGNTIYF.

J is TRBJ2-1 and V is TRBV5-1; TRBD1 matches 9 bases. This CDR3 is 14 amino acids long. CDR1 SGHRS and CDR2 YFSETQ come from the germline V gene. Trimming took 7 bases from V and 6 from J; bases not matched to a gene: 8. CDR3 DNA: TGCGCCAGCGCCGGGGACAGGGCGCGCAATGAGCAGTTCTTC. Amino acids: CASAGDRARNEQFF.

The chain carries TRBV11-2 and TRBJ1-4; 7 bases match TRBD1. This CDR3 comprises 15 residues. Germline loops: CDR1 SGHAT, CDR2 FQNNGV. Losses at the gene ends were 2 bases for V and 8 bases for J; bases not matched to a gene: 8. The CDR3 loop reads CASSLSRQGREKLFF. The CDR3 DNA is TGTGCCAGCAGCTTATCCAGACAGGGTAGGGAAAAACTGTTTTTT.

The chain couples TRBV7-8 to TRBJ1-1, with TRBD1 matching over 9 bases. The CDR3 extends over 19 amino acids. After removal of 5 bases from V and 5 bases from J, the junction contained 21 bases not matched to a gene. CDR1 is SGHVS, CDR2 FQNEAQ, per germline. The CDR3, as DNA: TGTGCCAGCAGCAGGACAGGGGTTTCTCTGAACCGACAAAAAACTGAAGCTTTCTTT. It specifies CASSRTGVSLNRQKTEAFF.